These T cell receptor beta chains were read from a single sample in a study of shared clonotypes between healthy human individuals. Data came from immunoSEQ multiplex PCR; TCRdb stores just in-frame clones and leaves some out. The repertoire holds roughly 320,000 clones, with around 90% as singletons. The sequenced sample consisted of memory CD8+ T cells sorted from blood. The receptors shown here come from a man younger than 30 in good health. Each CDR3 is given with its conserved first and last residue. The order of the fields is V gene, clone size, D gene, J gene, CDR3 DNA, CDR3 protein. A D gene is named only where the DNA matches it firmly. Expanded clones get a size class; other rows say once, few or many, or leave the size out.

TRBV4-1	NA	NA	TRBJ2-5	TGCGCCAGCAGCCAAGGGTACGCTAAAGAGACCCAGTACTTC	CASSQGYAKETQYF
TRBV28	NA	TRBD1	TRBJ2-7	TGTGCCAGCATTAGGACAGGGGGAACCTACGAGCAGTACTTC	CASIRTGGTYEQYF
TRBV18	NA	NA	TRBJ1-1	TGTGCCAGCCAACTGAACACTGAAGCTTTCTTT	CASQLNTEAFF
TRBV19	NA	NA	TRBJ2-3	TGTGCCAGTCCCCCCGTGACGGTCCGCACAGATACGCAGTATTTT	CASPPVTVRTDTQYF
TRBV7-9	NA	NA	TRBJ2-1	TGTGCCAGCAGCGCGGCGAGCTCCTACAATGAGCAGTTCTTC	CASSAASSYNEQFF
TRBV9	NA	NA	TRBJ2-6	TGTGCCAGCAGCGTAGTGGACTCTGGGGCCAACGTCCTGACTTTC	CASSVVDSGANVLTF
TRBV28	NA	NA	TRBJ2-2	TGTGCCAGCAGAGGAGTCCCGATAACCGGGGAGCTGTTTTTT	CASRGVPITGELFF
TRBV5-1	NA	NA	TRBJ1-1	TGCGCCAGCAGCTTGGCTTACAGTAACACTGAAGCTTTCTTT	CASSLAYSNTEAFF
TRBV10-3	NA	NA	TRBJ2-6	TGTGCCATCAGGGACGATTCTGGGGCCAACGTCCTGACTTTC	CAIRDDSGANVLTF
TRBV6-5	NA	NA	TRBJ2-1	TGTGCCAGCAGCCCCGCCCTAGCCACCTACAATGAGCAGTTCTTC	CASSPALATYNEQFF
TRBV5-4	NA	NA	TRBJ2-3	TGTGCCAGCAGCTTGGTCTCTGGGAGCACAGATACGCAGTATTTT	CASSLVSGSTDTQYF
TRBV2	NA	TRBD1	TRBJ1-2	TGTGCCTGCGGACAGGGGGCAGACTATGGCTACACCTTC	CACGQGADYGYTF
TRBV4-1	once	NA	TRBJ2-3	TGCGCCAGCAGCCAAGTTACAGATACGCAGTATTTT	CASSQVTDTQYF
TRBV7-3	NA	NA	TRBJ1-4	TGTGCCAGCAGCGCCTCCGGGACATTAGGTGAAAAACTGTTTTTT	CASSASGTLGEKLFF
TRBV27	NA	TRBD2	TRBJ2-3	TGTGCCAGCAGTACTTTAGCGGGAGTCAGCACAGATACGCAGTATTTT	CASSTLAGVSTDTQYF
TRBV11-2	few	NA	TRBJ2-7	TGTGCCAGCAGCCTCAGTTACTACGAGCAGTACTTC	CASSLSYYEQYF
TRBV5-4	NA	TRBD2	TRBJ2-7	TGTGCCAGCAGCTTGATAAGCGGGGGGGTGTACGAGCAGTACTTC	CASSLISGGVYEQYF
TRBV6-5	once	NA	TRBJ2-5	TGTGCCAGCAGTTATTCTCCCTCGGGTTGGCAAGAGACCCAGTACTTC	CASSYSPSGWQETQYF
TRBV7-2	NA	TRBD1	TRBJ1-1	TGTGCCAGCAGCGATACAGGGGACCACACTGAAGCTTTCTTT	CASSDTGDHTEAFF
TRBV7-6	NA	TRBD2	TRBJ2-3	TGTGCCAGCAGCTTAGAGGCTACTAGCGGGAGTATGGTAGATACGCAGTATTTT	CASSLEATSGSMVDTQYF
TRBV4-1	NA	NA	TRBJ2-3	TGCGCCAGCAGCCAAGCGGTGGGGATCCTCACAGATACGCAGTATTTT	CASSQAVGILTDTQYF
TRBV9	NA	TRBD2	TRBJ2-2	TGTGCCAGCAGCGTAGACCTAGCGGGGGAACTTACCGGGGAGCTGTTTTTT	CASSVDLAGELTGELFF
TRBV5-1	NA	NA	TRBJ2-3	TGCGCCAGCAGCTTGGCCGGCCTGAACACAGATACGCAGTATTTT	CASSLAGLNTDTQYF
TRBV7-8	NA	TRBD2	TRBJ2-1	TGTGCCAGCAGCTTAGCGCGGCCTAGCGGGAGCTCCAATGAGCAGTTCTTC	CASSLARPSGSSNEQFF
TRBV30	NA	TRBD1	TRBJ1-1	TGTGCCTGGAGCAGGTTCACAGGGGACACTGAAGCTTTCTTT	CAWSRFTGDTEAFF
TRBV30	NA	NA	TRBJ2-1	TGTGCCTGGAGTGTACGGGGCGGACCGACGTACAATGAGCAGTTCTTC	CAWSVRGGPTYNEQFF
TRBV27	NA	TRBD1	TRBJ2-7	TGTGCCAGCAGTCAGGGGGCGTACGAGCAGTACTTC	CASSQGAYEQYF
TRBV29-1	NA	TRBD1	TRBJ2-7	TGCAGCGTTGTGGACAGGGACTCCTACGAGCAGTACTTC	CSVVDRDSYEQYF
TRBV9	NA	NA	TRBJ2-5	TGTGCCAGCAGCCTAACGGGGACTTCAGAGACCCAGTACTTC	CASSLTGTSETQYF
TRBV5-6	NA	NA	TRBJ2-7	TGTGCCAGCAGCTTTGGGGACTCCTACGAGCAGTACTTC	CASSFGDSYEQYF